This T cell receptor beta chain was recovered during a study of molecular identifiers for immune sequencing clone quantification. Study as a whole: Replicate experiments divided RNA from around 18,000 or 91,000 naive CD8 cells into five parts and sequenced four.

Study-wide points: Clones that had above 20 RNA copies took up over 99% of effector molecules but under 1% in naive cells.

TCRdb re-called the PCR reads through MiXCR, storing one row per CDR3 protein. The sample has about 640,000 distinct CDR3 sequences, about 20% seen once. This clonotype was detected ten times or more. Its matching antigen is unknown. The sample comprised naive CD8+ T cells from blood, with Jurkat cell RNA spiked in. The subset is: FACS-sorted CD8+CD4-CCR7+CD45RA+ naive T cells. The sequence came from a human donor in good health. Some libraries in this study had Jurkat cell RNA spiked in.

The chain's CDR3 is CSANLPGQGFATQYF. The CDR3, as DNA: TGCAGTGCCAACCTCCCGGGACAGGGTTTCGCGACCCAGTACTTC. This sequence joins TRBV20-1 and TRBJ2-5; TRBD1 agrees at 9 bases. Germline V lookup: CDR1 DFQATT, CDR2 SNEGSKA (reference sequence). This CDR3 is 15 amino acids long. V was pared by 6 bases and J by 7 bases, with 15 bases of the junction left unmatched.